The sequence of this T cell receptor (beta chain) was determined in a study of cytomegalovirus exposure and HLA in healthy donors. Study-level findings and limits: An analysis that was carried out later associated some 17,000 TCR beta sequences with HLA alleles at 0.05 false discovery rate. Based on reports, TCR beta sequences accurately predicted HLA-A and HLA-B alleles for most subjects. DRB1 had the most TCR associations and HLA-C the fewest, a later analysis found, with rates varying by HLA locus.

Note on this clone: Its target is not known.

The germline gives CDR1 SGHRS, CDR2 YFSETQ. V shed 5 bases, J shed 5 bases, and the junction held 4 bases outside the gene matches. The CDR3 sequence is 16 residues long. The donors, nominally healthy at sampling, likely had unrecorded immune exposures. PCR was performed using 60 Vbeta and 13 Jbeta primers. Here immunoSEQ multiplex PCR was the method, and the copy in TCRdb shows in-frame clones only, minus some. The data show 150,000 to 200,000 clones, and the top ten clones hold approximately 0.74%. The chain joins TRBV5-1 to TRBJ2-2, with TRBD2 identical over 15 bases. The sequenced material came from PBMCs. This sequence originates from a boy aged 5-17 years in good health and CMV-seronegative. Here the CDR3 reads CASSWTSGGATGELFF. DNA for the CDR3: TGCGCCAGCAGTTGGACTAGCGGGGGGGCAACCGGGGAGCTGTTTTTT.